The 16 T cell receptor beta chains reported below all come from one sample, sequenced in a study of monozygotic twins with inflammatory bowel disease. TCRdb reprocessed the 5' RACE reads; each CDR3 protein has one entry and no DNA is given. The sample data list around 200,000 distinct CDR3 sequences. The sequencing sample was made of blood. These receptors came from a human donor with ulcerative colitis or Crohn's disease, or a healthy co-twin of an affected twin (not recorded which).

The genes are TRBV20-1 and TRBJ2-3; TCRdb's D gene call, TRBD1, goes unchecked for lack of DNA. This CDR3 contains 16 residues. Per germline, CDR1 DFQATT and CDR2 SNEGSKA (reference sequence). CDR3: CSARPPWGGGTDTQYF.

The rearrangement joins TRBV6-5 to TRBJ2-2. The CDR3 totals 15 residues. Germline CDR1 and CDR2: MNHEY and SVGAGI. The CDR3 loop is CASNLYGSYTGELFF.

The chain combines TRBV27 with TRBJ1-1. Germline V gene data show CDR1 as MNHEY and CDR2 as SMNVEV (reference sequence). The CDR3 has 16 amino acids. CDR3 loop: CASSLNRKVGDTEAFF.

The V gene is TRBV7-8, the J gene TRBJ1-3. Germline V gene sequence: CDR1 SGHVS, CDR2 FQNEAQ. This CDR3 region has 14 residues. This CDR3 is CASRWGSSGNTIYF.

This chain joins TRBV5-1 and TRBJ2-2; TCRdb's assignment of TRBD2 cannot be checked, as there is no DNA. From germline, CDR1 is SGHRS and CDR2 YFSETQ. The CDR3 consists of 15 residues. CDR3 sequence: CASSLAAGVVGELFF.

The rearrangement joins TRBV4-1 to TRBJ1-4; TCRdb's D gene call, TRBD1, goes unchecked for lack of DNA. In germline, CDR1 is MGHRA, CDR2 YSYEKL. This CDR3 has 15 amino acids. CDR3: CASSLRAGDPEKLFF.

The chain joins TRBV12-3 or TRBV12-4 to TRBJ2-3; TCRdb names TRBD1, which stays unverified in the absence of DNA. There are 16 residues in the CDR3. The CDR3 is CASSLWGTGGTDTQYF.

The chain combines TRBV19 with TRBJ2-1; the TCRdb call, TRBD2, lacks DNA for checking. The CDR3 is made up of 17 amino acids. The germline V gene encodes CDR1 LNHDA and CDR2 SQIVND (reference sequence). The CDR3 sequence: CASSIIERVSGGNEQFF.

CDR3 loop: CASSLGGGQSWDEQFF. The chain links TRBV11-2 to TRBJ2-1; TCRdb picks TRBD2, but there is no DNA to check that call. Germline V gives CDR1 SGHAT, CDR2 FQNNGV. The CDR3 has 16 amino acids.

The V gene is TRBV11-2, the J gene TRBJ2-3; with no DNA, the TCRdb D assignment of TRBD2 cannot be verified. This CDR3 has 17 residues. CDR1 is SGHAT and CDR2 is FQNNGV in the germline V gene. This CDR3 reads CASSFPYAGDPTDTQYF.

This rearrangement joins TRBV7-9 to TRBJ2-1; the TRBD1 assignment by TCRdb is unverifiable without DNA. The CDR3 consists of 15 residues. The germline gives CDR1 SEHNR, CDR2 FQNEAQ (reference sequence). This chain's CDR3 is CAGSGGRGAYNEQFF. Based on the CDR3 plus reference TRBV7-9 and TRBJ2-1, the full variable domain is DTGVSQNPRHKITKRGQNVTFRCDPISEHNRLYWYRQTLGQGPEFLTYFQNEAQLEKSRLLSDRFSAERPKGSFSTLEIQRTEQGDSAMYLCAGSGGRGAYNEQFFGPGTRLTVL.

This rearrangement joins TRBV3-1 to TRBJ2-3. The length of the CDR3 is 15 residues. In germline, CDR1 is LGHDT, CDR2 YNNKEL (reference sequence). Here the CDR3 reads CASSQVIMAADTQYF.

The CDR3 sequence: CSARKWTDPQETQYF. The chain joins TRBV20-1 to TRBJ2-5; TCRdb indicates TRBD1, and absent DNA this call remains unverified. Germline assignment: CDR1 DFQATT and CDR2 SNEGSKA (reference sequence). The CDR3 has 15 residues.

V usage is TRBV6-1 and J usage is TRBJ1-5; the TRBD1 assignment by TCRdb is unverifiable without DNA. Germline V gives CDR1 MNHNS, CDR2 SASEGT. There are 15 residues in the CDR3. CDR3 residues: CASSEVRTGAQPQHF.

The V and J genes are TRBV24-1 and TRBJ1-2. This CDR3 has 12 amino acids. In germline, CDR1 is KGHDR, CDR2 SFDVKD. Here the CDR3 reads CATASKNYGYTF.

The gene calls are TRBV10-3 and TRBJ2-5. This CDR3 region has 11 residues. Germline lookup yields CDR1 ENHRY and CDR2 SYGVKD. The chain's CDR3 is CAISESRAQYF.